Presented here are 2 T cell receptor beta chains from one specimen sequenced in a study of cytomegalovirus exposure and HLA in healthy donors. Both 60 Vbeta primers and 13 Jbeta primers went into the PCR. Only in-frame clones appear in the TCRdb table, and some are missing; sequencing was by immunoSEQ multiplex PCR. The table shows about 160,000 clones, with around four fifths occurring only once. Sequencing was done on a sample of PBMCs. The origin of the receptors is a woman between 25 and 40 years old in good health and CMV-seronegative.

The rearrangement links TRBV5-1 to TRBJ1-2; the D is unclear. The germline V gene has CDR1 SGHRS and CDR2 YFSETQ. CDR3 length: 14 amino acids. The germline V and J ends were trimmed by 0 bases and 4 bases, with 10 bases remaining between them. The CDR3, as DNA: TGCGCCAGCAGCTTGGGCGGTGACCTCTATGGCTACACCTTC. Protein: CASSLGGDLYGYTF.

V and J are TRBV6-6 and TRBJ2-3; 11 bases agree with TRBD2. With V trimmed by 6 bases and J by 2 bases, 1 base remained unmatched. The CDR3 is 14 residues long. Germline V gene data show CDR1 as MNHNY and CDR2 as SVGAGI (reference sequence). This CDR3 reads CASRLAGATDTQYF. The CDR3 nucleotides read TGTGCCAGCAGACTAGCGGGGGCCACAGATACGCAGTATTTT.